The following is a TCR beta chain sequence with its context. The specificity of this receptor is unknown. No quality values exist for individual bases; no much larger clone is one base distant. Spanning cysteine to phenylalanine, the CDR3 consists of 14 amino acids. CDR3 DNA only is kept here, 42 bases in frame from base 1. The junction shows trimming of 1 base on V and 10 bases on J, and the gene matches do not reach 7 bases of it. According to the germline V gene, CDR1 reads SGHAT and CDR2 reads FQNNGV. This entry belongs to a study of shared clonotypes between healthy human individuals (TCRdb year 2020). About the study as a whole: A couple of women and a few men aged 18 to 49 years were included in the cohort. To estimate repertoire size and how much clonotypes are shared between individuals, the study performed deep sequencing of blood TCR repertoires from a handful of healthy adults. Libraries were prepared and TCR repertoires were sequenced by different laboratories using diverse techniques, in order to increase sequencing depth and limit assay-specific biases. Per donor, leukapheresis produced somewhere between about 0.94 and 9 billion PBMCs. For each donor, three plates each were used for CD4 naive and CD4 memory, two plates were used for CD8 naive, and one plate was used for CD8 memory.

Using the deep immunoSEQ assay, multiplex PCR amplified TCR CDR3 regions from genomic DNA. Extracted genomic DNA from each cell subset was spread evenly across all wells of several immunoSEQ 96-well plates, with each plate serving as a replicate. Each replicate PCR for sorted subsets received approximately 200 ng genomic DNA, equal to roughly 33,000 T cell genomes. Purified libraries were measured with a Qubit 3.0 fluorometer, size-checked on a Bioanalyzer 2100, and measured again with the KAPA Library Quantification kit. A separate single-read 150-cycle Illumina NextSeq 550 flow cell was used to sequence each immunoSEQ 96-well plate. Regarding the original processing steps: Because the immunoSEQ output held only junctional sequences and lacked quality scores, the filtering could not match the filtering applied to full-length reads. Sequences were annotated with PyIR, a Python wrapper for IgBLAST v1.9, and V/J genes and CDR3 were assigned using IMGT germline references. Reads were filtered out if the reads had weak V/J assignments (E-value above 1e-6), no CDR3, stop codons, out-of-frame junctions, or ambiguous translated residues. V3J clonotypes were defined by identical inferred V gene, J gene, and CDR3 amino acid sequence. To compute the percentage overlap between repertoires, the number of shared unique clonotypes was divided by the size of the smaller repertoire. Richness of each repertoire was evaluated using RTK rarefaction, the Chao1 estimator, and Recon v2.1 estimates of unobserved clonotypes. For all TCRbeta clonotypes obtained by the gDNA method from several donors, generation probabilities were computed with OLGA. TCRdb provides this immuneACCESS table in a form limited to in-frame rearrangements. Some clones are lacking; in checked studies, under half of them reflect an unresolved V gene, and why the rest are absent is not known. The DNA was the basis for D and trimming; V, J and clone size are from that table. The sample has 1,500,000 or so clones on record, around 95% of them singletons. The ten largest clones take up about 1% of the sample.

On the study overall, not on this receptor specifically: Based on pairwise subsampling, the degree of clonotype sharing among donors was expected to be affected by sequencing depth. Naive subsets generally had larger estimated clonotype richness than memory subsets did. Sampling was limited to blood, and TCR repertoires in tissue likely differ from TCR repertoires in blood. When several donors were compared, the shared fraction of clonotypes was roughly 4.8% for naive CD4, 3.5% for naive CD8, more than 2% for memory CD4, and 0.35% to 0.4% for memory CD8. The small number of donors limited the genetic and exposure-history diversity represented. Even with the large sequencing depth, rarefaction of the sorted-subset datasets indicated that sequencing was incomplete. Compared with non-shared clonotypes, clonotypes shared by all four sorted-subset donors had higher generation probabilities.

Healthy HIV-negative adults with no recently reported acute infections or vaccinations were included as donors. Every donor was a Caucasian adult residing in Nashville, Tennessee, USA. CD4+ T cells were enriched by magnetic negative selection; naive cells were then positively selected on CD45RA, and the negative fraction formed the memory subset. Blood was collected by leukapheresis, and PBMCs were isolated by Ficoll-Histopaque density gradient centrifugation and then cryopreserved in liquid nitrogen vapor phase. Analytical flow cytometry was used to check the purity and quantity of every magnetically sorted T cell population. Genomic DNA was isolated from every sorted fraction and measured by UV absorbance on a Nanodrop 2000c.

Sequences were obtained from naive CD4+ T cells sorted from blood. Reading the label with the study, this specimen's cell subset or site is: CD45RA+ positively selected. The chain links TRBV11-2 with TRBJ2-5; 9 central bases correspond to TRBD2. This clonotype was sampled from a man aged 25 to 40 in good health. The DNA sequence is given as TGTGCCAGCAGCTTAGGTACTAGCGGGTCGGGCCAGTACTTC. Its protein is CASSLGTSGSGQYF.